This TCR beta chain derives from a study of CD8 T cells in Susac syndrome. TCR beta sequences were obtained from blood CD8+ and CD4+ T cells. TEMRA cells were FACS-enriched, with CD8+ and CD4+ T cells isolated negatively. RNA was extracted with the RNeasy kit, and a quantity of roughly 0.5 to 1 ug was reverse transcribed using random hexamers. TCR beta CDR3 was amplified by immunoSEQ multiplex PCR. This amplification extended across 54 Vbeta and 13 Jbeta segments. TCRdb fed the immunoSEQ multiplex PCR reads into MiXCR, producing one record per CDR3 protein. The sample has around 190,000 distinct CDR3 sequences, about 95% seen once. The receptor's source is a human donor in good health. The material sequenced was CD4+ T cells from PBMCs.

The CDR3 reads CSANGLANEQFF. The CDR3 bases are TGCAGTGCTAATGGTCTCGCCAATGAGCAGTTCTTC. This rearrangement joins TRBV20-1 to TRBJ2-1; no firm D call. Germline V gene sequence: CDR1 DFQATT, CDR2 SNEGSKA (reference sequence). The CDR3 has 12 amino acids. Trimming removed 4 bases from V and 6 bases from J, with 10 bases in between.